This T cell receptor beta chain was sequenced in a study of T cell responses to AZD1222 COVID-19 vaccine (dated by TCRdb to about 2021). Turning to the overall study: TCR sequencing covered roughly 230 trial participants: 200 to 220 given two doses of AZD1222 and approximately 25 given two doses of MenACWY control vaccine. Enrollment into the trials was organized by age into subgroups of 18-55, 56-69 and 70-plus years, and those subgroups contained around 150, 28 and 57 TCR-sequenced participants, respectively. Study-level results and caveats: No day 14 peak-response samples were available, so repertoires were characterized only after the peak T cell response. The vaccine-associated CD4 TCRs covered the entire spike protein, and the dominant responses fell in regions 160-218 and 743-854. Spike-specific TCR breadth and depth rose significantly after two AZD1222 doses compared with day 0 and with MenACWY recipients. Conclusions about previously exposed vaccinees were limited because only six or seven AZD1222 recipients were SARS-CoV-2 seropositive at baseline. In the small 56-69-year group, the increase in depth fell short of significance, most likely because of low power. Nearly half of unique spike-specific TCRs reportedly recognized epitopes outside regions mutated in the B.1.351 and B.1.1.7 variants. Participants were mostly white British, with more females than males. The authors suggested clonal diversity may have been underestimated.

This clone was counted a single time. The antigen this receptor binds is unknown. Base qualities are missing; no much larger clone stands one base away. Taken with the paper, the label for time point translates to: about 28 days (+/-7) after the second vaccine dose. AZD1222 recipients with second doses at about 4 weeks or about 12 weeks were pooled, because spike-specific TCR depth and breadth did not differ between schedules. The vaccinee samples were drawn from two UK trials, COV001 and COV002, one of which was a single-blind randomized controlled phase 2/3 trial testing AZD1222 (ChAdOx1 nCoV-19) in healthy adults. Trial participant PBMC samples were collected at day 0 and day 28 after the second dose for TCRbeta chain sequencing. The CDR3 regions of human TCRbeta chains were analyzed by immunosequencing. Regarding the original processing steps: Repertoire TCRs were checked for matches against a reference library of SARS-CoV-2-specific TCRs that had been generated using the MIRA antigen-specificity platform. Breadth meant the fraction of unique TCRs that were SARS-CoV-2-associated, whereas depth meant the fraction of total T cells that were SARS-CoV-2-associated. Using the MIRA data, each spike-specific TCR was assigned both to the spike region to which the TCR was reactive and to a CD4 or CD8 class. Log10-transformed breadth and depth values were compared by one-way ANOVA with Sidak's multiple comparisons tests. Not all clones reach the TCRdb copy of this immuneACCESS table, which keeps in-frame sequences only. Checked studies attribute under half of the gap to unresolved V genes and leave the rest unexplained. V and J calls and clone size follow that table, whereas D and trimming were derived from the DNA. For this sample there are roughly 120,000 clones; approximately 86% appear just once. Clones ranked in the top ten supply roughly 3.1% of the sample.

The CDR3 covers 15 residues, taking in both the cysteine and the phenylalanine. Here the CDR3 DNA is all that survives: 45 bases in frame from base 1. From the germline V gene, CDR1 is SNHLY and CDR2 is FYNNEI. V is clipped by 11 bases and J by 5 bases, and the sequence between their germline boundaries is 22 bases long. This sequence originates from an adult who received the AZD1222 COVID-19 vaccine. This specimen was peripheral blood, taken 28 days after the second AZD1222 dose. Rearrangement joined TRBV2 to TRBJ1-5; tentative D gene TRBD1, with 6 bases matching. The sequenced DNA: TGTGCCTCCAGGGGCATTCCATCGTTCGATCAGCCCCAGCATTTT. It specifies CASRGIPSFDQPQHF.